The clone carrying this T cell receptor (beta chain) was counted between two and nine times. Its antigen is unidentified. The CDR3 covers 14 residues. Data came from immunoSEQ multiplex PCR; TCRdb stores just in-frame clones and leaves some out. The table lists about 3,100 clones, 15% to 20% of them singletons. This specimen belongs to a study of T cells in localized non-small cell lung cancer. Study outcomes and limitations: A denser population of T cells in blood accompanied longer overall survival.

The chain joins TRBV1 to TRBJ2-5; the table calls TRBD2, which could not be checked here. TRBV1 is assigned pseudogene status. This sequence was found in a man aged 40 to 75 with stage I squamous cell lung carcinoma. The material sequenced was lung tumor tissue, taken before any cancer treatment. The CDR3 coding sequence is TGCGCCAGCAGCCAAGGAGGACTGCGAGAGACCCAGTACTTC. This encodes CASSQGGLRETQYF.